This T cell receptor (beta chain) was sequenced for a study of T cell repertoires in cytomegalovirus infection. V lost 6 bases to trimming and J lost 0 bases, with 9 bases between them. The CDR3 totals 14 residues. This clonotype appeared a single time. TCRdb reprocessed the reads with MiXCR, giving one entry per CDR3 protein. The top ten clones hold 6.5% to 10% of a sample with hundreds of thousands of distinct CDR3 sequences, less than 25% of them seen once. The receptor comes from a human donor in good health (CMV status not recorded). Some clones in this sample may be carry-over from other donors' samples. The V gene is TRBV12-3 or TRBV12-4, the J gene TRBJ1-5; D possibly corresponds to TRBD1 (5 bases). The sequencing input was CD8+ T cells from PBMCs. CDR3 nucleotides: TGTGCCAGCAGGTTGGGGGTTAGCAATCAGCCCCAGCATTTT. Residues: CASRLGVSNQPQHF.